The 9 T cell receptor beta chains given below trace back to one sample, sequenced in a study of cytomegalovirus exposure and HLA in healthy donors. 60 Vbeta and 13 Jbeta primers were used in PCR. This table comes from immunoSEQ multiplex PCR, and its TCRdb copy is limited to in-frame clones, with some not included. Reported are under 65,000 clones; the ten largest clones contain 10% to 15%. Sequenced: PBMCs. Every receptor here comes from a woman younger than 45 in good health and CMV-seropositive.

DNA of the CDR3: TGTGCCAGCAGCTTAGCGTCTAGCCAAGAGACCCAGTACTTC. Translation gives CASSLASSQETQYF. The rearrangement links TRBV7-2 to TRBJ2-5; D ambiguous. The V gene lost 0 bases and the J gene lost 1 base, with 6 bases spanning the gap. The germline gives CDR1 SGHTA, CDR2 FQGNSA. This CDR3 spans 14 amino acids.

This chain joins TRBV6-1 and TRBJ1-5, with D hard to call. The CDR3 has 14 amino acids. The V and J ends lost 6 bases and 7 bases respectively, with 16 bases between them. Germline CDR1 reads MNHNS; CDR2 reads SASEGT. CDR3 amino acids: CASSPLQVVQPQHF. CDR3 in DNA: TGTGCCAGCAGCCCCCTCCAGGTCGTACAGCCCCAGCATTTT.

The chain recombines TRBV5-1 with TRBJ1-1, with D hard to call. Germline loops: CDR1 SGHRS, CDR2 YFSETQ. The V end lost 0 bases, the J end lost 0 bases, and 9 bases lay between the germline ends. CDR3 size: 15 residues. The CDR3 bases are TGCGCCAGCAGCTTGGTTGGAGGGTTGAACACTGAAGCTTTCTTT. It encodes CASSLVGGLNTEAFF.

V and J are TRBV10-3 and TRBJ2-7; 8 bases fit TRBD1. Germline-derived CDR1 and CDR2 are ENHRY and SYGVKD. The CDR3 runs to 13 residues. V lost 10 bases and J lost 9; bases outside the gene matches: 14. For the CDR3, the DNA is TGTGCCACCGGGACAGGACCCCTCGGTTGGCAGTACTTC. Encoded protein: CATGTGPLGWQYF.

V gene TRBV30 combines with J gene TRBJ2-2; D is ambiguous. The CDR3 loop spans 16 amino acids. The germline V and J ends were trimmed by 0 bases and 1 base, with 12 bases remaining between them. Germline CDR1 and CDR2: GTSNPN and SVGIG (reference sequence). CDR3 nucleotide sequence: TGTGCCTGGAGTGTCGGCCAGGTCAAGAACACCGGGGAGCTGTTTTTT. Amino acids: CAWSVGQVKNTGELFF. Drawing the rest from reference TRBV30 and TRBJ2-2, the complete variable domain is SQTIHQWPATLVQPVGSPLSLECTVEGTSNPNLYWYRQAAGRGLQLLFYSVGIGQISSEVPQNLSASRPQDRQFILSSKKLLLSDSGFYLCAWSVGQVKNTGELFFGEGSRLTVL.

The chain has TRBV30 and TRBJ1-1; perhaps TRBD1 as D (6 bases). The CDR3 covers 13 residues. V gave up 4 bases and J gave up 0 bases, with 9 bases separating them. The germline CDR1 and CDR2 sequences are GTSNPN and SVGIG (reference sequence). The CDR3 protein is CAWNRGMNTEAFF. CDR3 sequence (DNA): TGTGCCTGGAATAGGGGGATGAACACTGAAGCTTTCTTT.

The chain recombines TRBV29-1 with TRBJ2-2; 11 nucleotides line up with TRBD2. Germline trimming cut 4 bases from V and 5 bases from J; bases unmatched to any gene: 6. The CDR3 has 15 residues. CDR1 SQVTM and CDR2 ANQGSEA come from the germline V gene. The CDR3 DNA sequence: TGCAGCGTTGGAACTAGCGGGAGAAGGACCGGGGAGCTGTTTTTT. It specifies CSVGTSGRRTGELFF.

The CDR3 coding sequence is TGTGCCAGCAGCTTCTCGACAGGCTCTACGTCCGGGGAGCTGTTTTTT. Amino acids: CASSFSTGSTSGELFF. The V call is TRBV11-3, the J call TRBJ2-2; D possibly corresponds to TRBD1 (6 bases). The CDR3 totals 16 residues. Trimming stripped 3 bases from V and 6 bases from J, with 17 bases between. Germline V gene lookup returns CDR1 SGHNT and CDR2 YENEEA.

V gene TRBV30 combines with J gene TRBJ2-2, with TRBD2 identical over 13 bases. Trimming at V came to 3 bases and at J to 7 bases, leaving 5 bases not matched to a gene. This CDR3 spans 15 amino acids. Looked up from germline, CDR1 is GTSNPN and CDR2 is SVGIG (reference sequence). DNA for the CDR3: TGTGCCTGGAGCTACGGACTAGCGGGGGTCGGGGAGCTGTTTTTT. Residues: CAWSYGLAGVGELFF.